The 10 T cell receptor beta chains presented below share a single source sample, sequenced in a study. The sorted Tregs were CD4+CD25+CD127-/low cells. TCRdb analysed the 5' RACE reads with MiXCR anew, one entry per CDR3 protein. Of more than 9,500 distinct CDR3 sequences in the sample, 20% to 30% were seen once. The sequenced material came from Tregs sorted from blood. These receptors all come from a female donor with breast cancer.

This clonotype has at least ten counts. The chain has TRBV7-9 and TRBJ1-5; D might be TRBD1 (5 bases). Germline assignment: CDR1 SEHNR and CDR2 FQNEAQ (reference sequence). V was pared by 1 base and J by 0 bases, with 10 bases between. This CDR3 has 16 amino acids. CDR3 sequence: CASSLGGPDSNQPQHF. In DNA, the CDR3 is TGTGCCAGCAGCTTAGGGGGACCTGATAGCAATCAGCCCCAGCATTTT.

Judged by abundance, this clonotype is medium-sized. The chain carries TRBV7-9 and TRBJ2-7; 8 positions agree with TRBD2. The CDR3 is made up of 14 amino acids. Trimming at V came to 6 bases and at J to 3 bases, leaving 7 bases not matched to a gene. Germline V gene data show CDR1 as SEHNR and CDR2 as FQNEAQ (reference sequence). The CDR3 bases are TGTGCCAGCAGATCTTCCGGGGGGGACTACGAGCAGTACTTC. It yields the protein CASRSSGGDYEQYF.

Details on this clonotype: The germline gene is not matched at one end of the junction; a read error may be the cause. The chain employs TRBV12-3 or TRBV12-4 and TRBJ1-5; unclear D gene. CDR3 length: 16 residues. The CDR3 bases are TGTGCCAGCTCCGGTCCAGACTTTTATAGCAATCAGCCCCGGCATTTT. It translates to CASSGPDFYSNQPRHF.

This clonotype was recorded many times. The chain employs TRBV5-1 and TRBJ2-5; D unclear. The CDR3 sequence is 14 residues long. CDR1 SGHRS and CDR2 YFSETQ come from the germline V gene. V lost 0 bases to trimming and J lost 1 base, with 7 bases between them. In DNA, the CDR3 is TGCGCCAGCAGCTTGGAGGCCCTCCAAGAGACCCAGTACTTC. Protein: CASSLEALQETQYF.

This clonotype was detected once. V is TRBV2 and J is TRBJ1-1, with 10 bases that match TRBD1. The CDR3 has 14 amino acids. V lost 9 bases, J lost 2 bases, and 6 bases stayed unmatched. From germline, CDR1 is SNHLY and CDR2 FYNNEI. The CDR3 region is CASLWDRGNTEAFF. CDR3 bases: TGTGCCAGTTTGTGGGACAGGGGAAACACTGAAGCTTTCTTT.

In the case of this clonotype: A much more abundant neighbour one base away suggests this may be a read error. The chain couples TRBV27 to TRBJ2-1; D remains ambiguous. The germline gives CDR1 MNHEY, CDR2 SMNVEV (reference sequence). The CDR3 loop spans 11 amino acids. CDR3: CASGRNNEQSF. CDR3 nucleotide sequence: TGTGCCAGCGGGCGGAACAATGAGCAGTCCTTC.

The V and J genes are TRBV20-1 and TRBJ2-1, with D perhaps TRBD2 (6 bases). Trimming stripped 6 bases from V and 6 bases from J, with 18 bases between. Looked up from germline, CDR1 is DFQATT and CDR2 is SNEGSKA (reference sequence). The CDR3 has 14 residues. The DNA for the CDR3 is TGCAGTGCAAAGGCGGTAGCGGCCGGCAATGAGCAGTTCTTC. Translated, it gives CSAKAVAAGNEQFF.

Turning to this clonotype: This may be a read error: a much more frequent sequence differs by one nucleotide. The chain employs TRBV7-9 and TRBJ1-2; 10 bases align to TRBD1. J gave up 4 bases and V 2 bases, and 4 bases lay outside the gene matches. The germline V gene has CDR1 SEHNR and CDR2 FQNEAQ (reference sequence). This CDR3 comprises 15 residues. The CDR3 coding sequence is TGTGCCAGCAGCTTAAGAGACAGGGGGCTCTATGGCTACACCTTC. This encodes CASSLRDRGLYGYTF.

Worth noting for this clonotype: At one of its ends the junction is not consistent with the germline gene, which may arise from a read error. The chain combines TRBV20-1 with TRBJ1-1; D is perhaps TRBD1 (5 bases). In germline, CDR1 is DFQATT, CDR2 SNEGSKA (reference sequence). This CDR3 is 12 amino acids long. The CDR3 here is CSATGGDTEGFF. CDR3 in DNA: TGCAGTGCTACCGGGGGAGACACTGAAGGTTTCTTT.

This chain connects TRBV11-2 to TRBJ2-1; D gene unclear. This CDR3 has 15 amino acids. The germline gives CDR1 SGHAT, CDR2 FQNNGV. The V and J ends lost 0 bases and 2 bases respectively, with 8 bases between them. The CDR3 sequence is CASSLDLSTYNEQFF. CDR3 coding DNA: TGTGCCAGCAGCTTAGATTTGAGCACCTACAATGAGCAGTTCTTC.